A selection of T cell receptor beta chains follows, all from one sample in a study of T-cell memory formation after mild COVID-19. Each CDR3 protein is one row after TCRdb ran MiXCR on the 5' RACE reads. The sample consists of about 15,000 distinct CDR3 sequences, approximately 20% of them appearing once. Sequencing input: PBMCs or a T cell subset sorted from them (not recorded which). These receptors all come from a young man who had mild COVID-19 (a few samples of this study predate the infection). Cell type and time point are not known. CDR3s include the opening cysteine and the closing phenylalanine or tryptophan. The D gene is left open where the match is weak. A row's size may be missing; if present it is once, few, many or a size class.

-	-	TRBJ2-1	TRBV12-3/TRBV12-4	TGTGCCAGCAGTCTCCGGATTAGCGGTAATGAGCAGTTCTTC	CASSLRISGNEQFF
-	-	TRBJ2-7	TRBV4-1	TGCGCCAGCAGCCAAGGGCGGGGGCGGGGTTCCGAGCAGTACTTC	CASSQGRGRGSEQYF
-	-	TRBJ2-1	TRBV4-3	TGCGCCAGCAGCCAAGTAGTACTAAACCCCTCTTCAGGTGAGCAGTTCTTC	CASSQVVLNPSSGEQFF
many	-	TRBJ1-5	TRBV28	TGTGCCAGCAGGCTTCCGGGACATTCGCAGCCCCAGCATTTT	CASRLPGHSQPQHF
many	-	TRBJ1-2	TRBV7-2	TGTGCCAGCAGCCCTGCGACGGATCTCTATGGCTACACCTTC	CASSPATDLYGYTF
-	-	TRBJ2-1	TRBV5-1	TGCGCCAGCAGCTTGATCTCAGGAACCTACAATGAGCAGTTCTTC	CASSLISGTYNEQFF
few	-	TRBJ1-2	TRBV2	TGTGCCAGCAACCCGTTAGGGGATGGCTACACCTTC	CASNPLGDGYTF
many	-	TRBJ1-1	TRBV12-3/TRBV12-4	TGTGCCAGCAGTTTATTACAGGGCGGTCGGACTGAAGCTTTCTTT	CASSLLQGGRTEAFF
many	-	TRBJ2-2	TRBV4-1	TGCGCCAGCAGTCCTAGGGGGGTCGGGGAGCTGTTTTTT	CASSPRGVGELFF
-	-	TRBJ2-1	TRBV11-2	TGTGCCAGCAGCTTGAATGGGAATGAGCAGTTCTTC	CASSLNGNEQFF
many	-	TRBJ1-2	TRBV4-1	TGCGCCAGCAGCCTACTGAGGACGGCGAACTATGGCTACACCTTC	CASSLLRTANYGYTF
many	TRBD2	TRBJ2-3	TRBV4-1	TGCGCCAGCAGCCGAGGGACTATCCCGCAGTATTTT	CASSRGTIPQYF
many	-	TRBJ1-5	TRBV21-1	TGTGCCAGCAGCAAAGCCGGGACCATAAATCAGCCCCAGCATTTT	CASSKAGTINQPQHF
few	-	TRBJ1-2	TRBV7-8	TGTGCCAGCAGCCTTGCGTATTCCTGGGGCTACACCTTC	CASSLAYSWGYTF
-	-	TRBJ2-5	TRBV7-6	TGTGCCAGCAGCCCTTGGACAGGAGGGGGGGAGACCCAGTACTTC	CASSPWTGGGETQYF
many	TRBD1	TRBJ2-2	TRBV7-9	TGTGCCAGCAGCGCCCGGGACAGGGGCCTTAAAGGGGAGCTGTTTTTT	CASSARDRGLKGELFF
many	-	TRBJ1-2	TRBV10-3	TGTGCCATCAGCACCGATGCAGGGACCATGTATGGCTACACCTTC	CAISTDAGTMYGYTF
many	-	TRBJ1-3	TRBV7-9	TGTGCCAGCAGCCGAGCCGGGGCTGGAAACACCATATATTTT	CASSRAGAGNTIYF
few	-	TRBJ1-2	TRBV27	TGTGCCAGCAGTTCATACCGGGACTCCACTACTAATGGCTACACCTTC	CASSSYRDSTTNGYTF
many	TRBD1	TRBJ2-3	TRBV6-5	TGTGCCAGCAGTCCCCACAGGGGGCGGGCAGATACGCAGTATTTT	CASSPHRGRADTQYF
few	-	TRBJ1-2	TRBV20-1	TGCAGAGGGGACGCGAGAAGTTCTAACTATGGCTACACCTTC	CRGDARSSNYGYTF
few	-	TRBJ2-1	TRBV6-2/TRBV6-3	TGTGCCAGCAGTTGGACCGACCTTTTGGTGAATGAGCAGTTCTTC	CASSWTDLLVNEQFF
-	-	TRBJ1-2	TRBV12-5	TGTGCTAGTGGTTTGGTACTCCACACCTTC	CASGLVLHTF
many	-	TRBJ2-7	TRBV10-2	TGCGCCAGCAGTGAGTCCGGAAGGGGGGCATACGAGCAGTACTTC	CASSESGRGAYEQYF
-	-	TRBJ2-7	TRBV5-8	TGTGCCAGCAGCGGGGACGGGGGCCGCAGGGAGCAGTACTTC	CASSGDGGRREQYF
-	TRBD1	TRBJ1-1	TRBV7-2	TGTGCCAGCAGCTTTAGGCCGCCTTCAGGGGGTGGAGCTTTCTTT	CASSFRPPSGGGAFF
-	-	TRBJ2-7	TRBV6-2/TRBV6-3	TGTGCCAGCACCTTTCCTGGGTACGAGCAGTACTTC	CASTFPGYEQYF
many	-	TRBJ1-5	TRBV18	TGTGCCAGCTCATCAGAAATCAGGGGCGAGGATCAGCCCCAGCATTTT	CASSSEIRGEDQPQHF
many	-	TRBJ1-5	TRBV4-3	TGCGCCAGCAGCCAAGACGGGGTATCCAATCAGCCCCAGCATTTT	CASSQDGVSNQPQHF
many	-	TRBJ1-2	TRBV11-2	TGTGCCAGCAGCCTGTGGACGGGAAACTATGGCTACACCTTC	CASSLWTGNYGYTF
many	-	TRBJ2-7	TRBV7-9	TGTGCCAGCAGCTTAGTCGGGACTGGTCCCCACGAGCAGTACTTC	CASSLVGTGPHEQYF
-	TRBD2	TRBJ2-5	TRBV7-2	TGTGCCAGCAGCTTGACTAGCGGGGGGGAGACCCAGTACTTC	CASSLTSGGETQYF
many	-	TRBJ2-2	TRBV4-1	TGCGCCAGCAGCCTAAGGGACCCAACTAGTCTTAACACCGGGGAGCTGTTTTTT	CASSLRDPTSLNTGELFF
many	-	TRBJ2-3	TRBV19	TGTGCCAGCACGCGAACGAGCGCAGATACGCAGTATTTT	CASTRTSADTQYF
once	-	TRBJ2-7	TRBV15	TGTGCCACCAGCAGAGGGTACGAGCAGTACTTC	CATSRGYEQYF
-	-	TRBJ1-4	TRBV11-2	TGTGCCAGCACCTACAGGGAAGAGCGTGAAAAACTGTTTTTT	CASTYREEREKLFF
many	TRBD1	TRBJ1-1	TRBV5-1	TGCGCCAGCAGCCTAAGACAGGGTCGGAACACTGAAGCTTTCTTT	CASSLRQGRNTEAFF
many	-	TRBJ2-7	TRBV14	TGTGCCAGCGGGGAGACCTCCTACGAGCAGTACTTC	CASGETSYEQYF
-	-	TRBJ1-3	TRBV15	TGTGCCACCAGCAGAGATCAAAGGGCTGGAAACACCATATATTTT	CATSRDQRAGNTIYF
few	-	TRBJ2-5	TRBV5-1	TGCGCCAGCAGCTTGCATGACCCACTTTGGGGGACCCAGTACTTC	CASSLHDPLWGTQYF
many	-	TRBJ2-3	TRBV5-1	TGCGCCAGCAGCGAGTGGGGGTCGTTGGATACGCAGTATTTT	CASSEWGSLDTQYF
-	-	TRBJ1-1	TRBV5-6	TGTGCCAGCAGCTTTAGAATGAACACTGAAGCTTTCTTT	CASSFRMNTEAFF
-	-	TRBJ1-1	TRBV9	TGTGCCAGCAGCGCACCGGGACAATGGGACACTGAAGCTTTCTTT	CASSAPGQWDTEAFF
once	-	TRBJ2-1	TRBV7-9	TGTGCCAGCAGCTTACTTCTGGCAGGGGTGAATGAGCAGTTCTTC	CASSLLLAGVNEQFF
many	-	TRBJ2-2	TRBV4-3	TGCGCCAGCAGCCAACGGCTGAATACGAACACCGGGGAGCTGTTTTTT	CASSQRLNTNTGELFF
-	-	TRBJ2-1	TRBV5-1	TGCGCCAGCACCCATGTACCTACAGGGGAGGCTGAGCAGTTCTTC	CASTHVPTGEAEQFF
few	-	TRBJ2-7	TRBV6-2/TRBV6-3	TGTGCCAGCAGTCCTTTATACGAGCAGTACTTC	CASSPLYEQYF